One sample yielded the 21 T cell receptor beta chains listed below, sequenced in a study of cytomegalovirus exposure and HLA in healthy donors. The PCR was carried out with 60 Vbeta primers and 13 Jbeta primers. TCRdb keeps only in-frame clones here, not all; method: immunoSEQ multiplex PCR. The table has some 150,000 clones, around 10% seen once; the top ten hold over 6.5%. The material sequenced was PBMCs. Receptors were obtained from a woman aged 40 to 55 in good health and CMV-seropositive.

There are a few counts of this clone. V and J are TRBV5-1 and TRBJ2-5; D remains unclear. The germline V gene encodes CDR1 SGHRS and CDR2 YFSETQ. The V gene lost 4 bases and the J gene lost 2 bases, with 15 bases spanning the gap. The CDR3 consists of 15 residues. CDR3 region: CASSVAASQQETQYF. The CDR3 coding sequence is TGCGCCAGCAGCGTTGCGGCTAGTCAACAAGAGACCCAGTACTTC.

This clone has more than one count but fewer than ten. Other DNA sequences in this specimen translate into the identical CDR3. The rearrangement uses TRBV29-1 and TRBJ1-1; no firm D call. The V end was cut by 6 bases, the J end by 1 base, with 9 bases between. There are 12 residues in the CDR3. The germline V gene has CDR1 SQVTM and CDR2 ANQGSEA. The chain's CDR3 is CSVLPGNTEAFF. The CDR3 DNA is TGCAGCGTCCTCCCGGGGAACACTGAAGCTTTCTTT.

There are a few counts of this clone. This chain links TRBV7-2 with TRBJ2-2; no definite D call. Trimming stripped 1 base from V and 7 bases from J, with 4 bases between. The CDR3 totals 12 residues. Germline assignment: CDR1 SGHTA and CDR2 FQGNSA. The CDR3 DNA follows: TGTGCCAGCAGCTTAGACGGCGGGGAGCTGTTTTTT. This translates into CASSLDGGELFF.

This clone was seen a handful of times. CDR3 in amino acids: CASSLRGRDTEAFF. In DNA, the CDR3 is TGTGCCAGCAGCCTCCGGGGAAGAGATACTGAAGCTTTCTTT. V usage is TRBV7-9 and J usage is TRBJ1-1, with D uncertain. Between the trimmed V and J ends, which lost 5 bases and 5 bases, there was a span of 15 bases. The CDR3 is 14 amino acids. Germline CDR1 SEHNR, CDR2 FQNEAQ (reference sequence).

In this sample, this clone turned up a few times. V is TRBV7-2 and J is TRBJ2-5, with 10 bases that match TRBD2. Trimming removed 3 bases from V and 2 bases from J; junction bases left unmatched: 6. The CDR3 is 16 residues long. Per the germline V gene, CDR1 is SGHTA and CDR2 is FQGNSA. In DNA form, the CDR3 reads TGTGCCAGCAGCTTTGGGGGTAGCGGGGGGCAAGAGACCCAGTACTTC. Its protein is CASSFGGSGGQETQYF.

The table lists this clone with a few counts. The genes are TRBV4-2 and TRBJ2-7; 12 bases agree with TRBD1. Trimming took 1 base from V and 2 from J; bases not matched to a gene: 6. This CDR3 has 17 residues. Germline CDR1 and CDR2: LGHNA and YNFKEQ. The CDR3 DNA sequence: TGTGCCAGCAGCCAAGTAACGGGACAGGGGGCAGCCTACGAGCAGTACTTC. Its protein product is CASSQVTGQGAAYEQYF.

This clone was picked up a small number of times. J is TRBJ1-5 and V is TRBV6-1, with D uncertain. V lost 6 bases, J lost 4 bases, and 7 bases lay in between. Germline assignment: CDR1 MNHNS and CDR2 SASEGT. This CDR3 spans 12 amino acids. The CDR3 DNA is TGTGCCAGCAGCGACATTAATCAGCCCCAGCATTTT. Translated, it gives CASSDINQPQHF.

This clone appeared many times. The genes are TRBV2 and TRBJ2-1, with TRBD1 identical over 7 bases. Germline CDR1 and CDR2: SNHLY and FYNNEI. V shed 7 bases, J shed 1 base, and the junction held 7 bases outside the gene matches. The CDR3 is made up of 15 amino acids. CDR3 region: CASKGDRVSYNEQFF. As DNA, the CDR3 is TGTGCCAGCAAGGGAGACAGGGTGTCCTACAATGAGCAGTTCTTC.

The genes are TRBV2 and TRBJ1-1; TRBD1 might be the D (6 bases). This CDR3 is 14 amino acids long. The V gene's germline CDR1 is SNHLY and CDR2 FYNNEI. V lost 4 bases, J lost 3 bases, and 12 bases lay in between. Here the CDR3 reads CASSVGRGDTEAFF. CDR3 DNA sequence: TGTGCCAGCAGTGTGGGCAGGGGAGACACTGAAGCTTTCTTT.

This clone was counted only a few times. The V call is TRBV6-5, the J call TRBJ2-3; TRBD1 matches at 10 bases. CDR1 is MNHEY, CDR2 SVGAGI, per germline. The length of the CDR3 is 14 residues. Unmatched junction bases numbered 14, after V lost 7 bases and J lost 13 bases. In DNA form, the CDR3 reads TGTGCCAGCATTCCCCCTCTCGGGACAGGGGAAGAGTATTTT. Residues: CASIPPLGTGEEYF.

This clone was observed a handful of times. V and J are TRBV6-6 and TRBJ1-2; 10 nucleotides agree with TRBD1. The CDR3 consists of 14 residues. Losses at the gene ends were 6 bases for V and 7 bases for J; bases not matched to a gene: 8. The germline CDR1 and CDR2 sequences are MNHNY and SVGAGI (reference sequence). CDR3 DNA sequence: TGTGCCAGCAGCGGTCCGGGACAGGGGACTGGCTACACCTTC. This codes for CASSGPGQGTGYTF.

In this sample, this clone turned up a few times. The chain has TRBV15 and TRBJ2-1; 12 nucleotides line up with TRBD2. The CDR3 is made up of 16 amino acids. Germline V lookup: CDR1 LNHNV, CDR2 YYDKDF (reference sequence). V lost 0 bases and J lost 7; bases outside the gene matches: 4. CDR3 DNA sequence: TGTGCCACCAGCAGAGATACTAGCGGGGGGTGGAATGAGCAGTTCTTC. It encodes CATSRDTSGGWNEQFF.

This chain links TRBV5-1 with TRBJ2-5; a possible D gene is TRBD1 (5 bases). Trimming left V 0 bases short and J 2 bases short, with 11 bases between. The CDR3 is made up of 15 amino acids. Germline CDR1 SGHRS, CDR2 YFSETQ. CDR3 sequence (DNA): TGCGCCAGCAGCTTGGTTCTGGACAAACAAGAGACCCAGTACTTC. Translated: CASSLVLDKQETQYF.

Only a few counts were recorded for this clone. The chain couples TRBV5-1 to TRBJ1-3; 11 nucleotides align to TRBD1. The CDR3 totals 16 residues. Trimming cost V 0 bases and J 7 bases; bases outside gene matches: 6. Per germline, CDR1 SGHRS and CDR2 YFSETQ. The CDR3 DNA reads as TGCGCCAGCAGCTTGGGAGCCGGGACAGGGGGTAACACCATATATTTT. As protein: CASSLGAGTGGNTIYF. The entire variable domain, with the rest obtained from reference TRBV5-1 and TRBJ1-3, is as follows: KAGVTQTPRYLIKTRGQQVTLSCSPISGHRSVSWYQQTPGQGLQFLFEYFSETQRNKGNFPGRFSGRQFSNSRSEMNVSTLELGDSALYLCASSLGAGTGGNTIYFGEGSWLTVV.

Comment on this clone: Other DNA sequences within the sample encode an identical CDR3. V usage is TRBV2 and J usage is TRBJ1-5; 8 positions match TRBD1. Germline V gene sequence: CDR1 SNHLY, CDR2 FYNNEI. V shed 6 bases, J shed 4 bases, and the junction held 2 bases outside the gene matches. This CDR3 spans 13 amino acids. The CDR3 reads CASRGQGNQPQHF. CDR3 DNA sequence: TGTGCCAGCAGAGGACAGGGTAATCAGCCCCAGCATTTT.

The chain employs TRBV5-5 and TRBJ2-5, with no clear D. CDR1 is SGHKS, CDR2 YYEKEE, per germline (reference sequence). CDR3 length: 14 amino acids. V was trimmed by 0 bases and J by 2 bases, leaving 8 bases between them. The CDR3 sequence is CASSLGQIQETQYF. The CDR3 nucleotides read TGTGCCAGCAGCTTGGGGCAGATACAAGAGACCCAGTACTTC.

The sample holds a few counts of this clone. This CDR3 reads CASSPTFGDLYGYTF. The CDR3 DNA is TGCGCCAGCAGCCCCACCTTTGGAGACCTCTATGGCTACACCTTC. The chain carries TRBV5-1 and TRBJ1-2; D call uncertain. The CDR3 extends over 15 amino acids. Trimming shortened V by 4 bases and J by 4 bases, and 17 bases separated the two germline ends. Per the germline V gene, CDR1 is SGHRS and CDR2 is YFSETQ.

The chain recombines TRBV6-1 with TRBJ2-2; D call uncertain. The CDR3 has 16 residues. V was pared by 4 bases and J by 4 bases, with 16 bases between. In germline, CDR1 is MNHNS, CDR2 SASEGT. CDR3 sequence reads: CASSAVASKATGELFF. For the CDR3, the DNA is TGTGCCAGCAGTGCGGTAGCTAGTAAGGCCACCGGGGAGCTGTTTTTT.

This chain links TRBV6-5 with TRBJ1-6; a weak D match, TRBD1 (6 bases). V lost 10 bases and J lost 9, with 16 bases in between. The CDR3 runs 13 residues. Germline-derived CDR1 and CDR2 are MNHEY and SVGAGI. The CDR3, as DNA: TGTGCCACGAACCGGGGGGGCAGTTCACCCCTCCACTTT. As protein: CATNRGGSSPLHF.

This clone occurred a few times. Other DNA sequences of this sample code for an identical CDR3. The rearrangement links TRBV29-1 to TRBJ2-5; the match to TRBD1 covers 10 bases. Germline values: CDR1 SQVTM, CDR2 ANQGSEA. The CDR3 spans 14 residues. The trim removed 3 bases at V and 1 base at J, leaving 2 bases unmatched. Here the CDR3 reads CSVDRTGGQETQYF. The CDR3 bases are TGCAGCGTTGATCGGACAGGGGGCCAAGAGACCCAGTACTTC. The full variable domain, rest sourced from reference TRBV29-1 and TRBJ2-5, is SAVISQKPSRDICQRGTSLTIQCQVDSQVTMMFWYRQQPGQSLTLIATANQGSEATYESGFVIDKFPISRPNLTFSTLTVSNMSPEDSSIYLCSVDRTGGQETQYFGPGTRLLVL.

This clone was counted between two and nine times. The chain uses TRBV5-1 and TRBJ2-5; TRBD1 might be the D (6 bases). The germline V gene encodes CDR1 SGHRS and CDR2 YFSETQ. Trimming removed 4 bases at V and 1 base at J, with 11 bases between. CDR3 length: 14 amino acids. The CDR3: CASSQDSPQETQYF. The CDR3 DNA sequence: TGCGCCAGCAGCCAGGACAGTCCCCAAGAGACCCAGTACTTC. Drawing the rest from reference TRBV5-1 and TRBJ2-5, the complete variable domain is KAGVTQTPRYLIKTRGQQVTLSCSPISGHRSVSWYQQTPGQGLQFLFEYFSETQRNKGNFPGRFSGRQFSNSRSEMNVSTLELGDSALYLCASSQDSPQETQYFGPGTRLLVL.